This paragraph reports one T cell receptor (beta chain). It was with random hexamers that roughly 0.45 to 1 ug RNA was reverse transcribed. From the immunoSEQ multiplex PCR reads, TCRdb called clonotypes with MiXCR, one entry per CDR3 protein. The data show hundreds of thousands of distinct CDR3 sequences, about 96% seen once. This sample is drawn from a study of CD8 T cells in Susac syndrome. CDR1 is SQVTM and CDR2 is ANQGSEA in the germline V gene. The CDR3 is 12 amino acids. Germline trimming cut 7 bases from V and 6 bases from J; bases unmatched to any gene: 4. The receptor was derived from a human donor with multiple sclerosis. The sample was CD4+ T cells from PBMCs. The gene calls are TRBV29-1 and TRBJ1-2; 11 bases agree with TRBD1. CDR3 DNA: TGCAGCGCCGGACAGGGGGCTCATGGCTACACCTTC. This sequence encodes CSAGQGAHGYTF.